The present T cell receptor beta chain was sequenced within a study of T cell changes during pregnancy in multiple sclerosis. Sequencing was performed with immunoSEQ multiplex PCR; in TCRdb, only in-frame clones are kept and a portion is missing. The sample shows 42,000 or so clones, less than 95% of them seen only once. Trimming pared 4 bases from V and 6 bases from J, leaving 17 bases between. Germline loops: CDR1 SGHTS, CDR2 YDEGEE. The CDR3 has 14 residues. This clone was counted once. The source material was CD8+ T cells from peripheral blood mononuclear cells, sampled in the first trimester of pregnancy. This TCR was sampled from a female donor with multiple sclerosis, enrolled in a pregnancy study. J is TRBJ2-7 and V is TRBV5-8; D call uncertain. CDR3 sequence reads: CASSGALLAVEQYF. CDR3 DNA sequence: TGTGCCAGCAGCGGTGCACTCCTTGCGGTCGAGCAGTACTTC. The full variable domain, its missing parts supplied by reference TRBV5-8 and TRBJ2-7, is EAGVTQSPTHLIKTRGQQATLRCSPISGHTSVYWYQQALGLGLQFLLWYDEGEERNRGNFPPRFSGRQFPNYSSELNVNALELEDSALYLCASSGALLAVEQYFGPGTRLTVT.